These 2 T cell receptor beta chains were all obtained from the same sample, sequenced in a study of cytomegalovirus exposure and HLA in healthy donors. Repertoires were generated with immunoSEQ multiplex PCR, while TCRdb's copy carries only in-frame clones and drops some. The data hold about 180,000 clones, with roughly 89% observed a single time. The source material was PBMCs. These receptors all stem from a woman in her twenties or thirties in good health and CMV-seronegative.

This chain's CDR3 is CASSDGPTGGGETQYF. Here the CDR3 DNA reads TGTGCCAGCAGTGATGGCCCGACCGGCGGGGGTGAGACCCAGTACTTC. This rearrangement joins TRBV2 to TRBJ2-5; 7 nucleotides match TRBD2. Looked up from germline, CDR1 is SNHLY and CDR2 is FYNNEI. V lost 3 bases and J lost 5; bases outside the gene matches: 12. The CDR3 loop spans 16 amino acids.

The CDR3 sequence: CASSQDRASNEKLFF. The DNA of the CDR3 is TGCGCCAGCAGCCAGGACAGGGCTTCTAATGAAAAACTGTTTTTT. The rearrangement uses TRBV4-1 and TRBJ1-4; TRBD1 matches at 8 bases. The V segment lost 3 bases and the J segment 3 bases; nucleotides outside the gene matches: 3. Germline V gene sequence: CDR1 MGHRA, CDR2 YSYEKL. The CDR3 consists of 15 residues.